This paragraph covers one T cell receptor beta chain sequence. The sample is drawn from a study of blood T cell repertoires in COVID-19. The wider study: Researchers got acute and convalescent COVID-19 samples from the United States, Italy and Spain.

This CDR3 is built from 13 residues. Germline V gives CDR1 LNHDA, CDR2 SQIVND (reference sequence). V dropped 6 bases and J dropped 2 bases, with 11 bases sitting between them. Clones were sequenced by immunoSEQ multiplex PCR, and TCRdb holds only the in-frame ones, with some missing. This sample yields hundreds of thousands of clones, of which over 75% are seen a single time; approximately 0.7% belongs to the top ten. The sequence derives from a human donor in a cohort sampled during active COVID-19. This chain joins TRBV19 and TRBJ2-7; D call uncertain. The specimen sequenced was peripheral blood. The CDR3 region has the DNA TGTGCCAGTAGGGCTGACAAAACCTACGAGCAGTACTTC. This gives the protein CASRADKTYEQYF.